This TCR beta chain was captured in a study of circulating CD8 cells and anti-PD-1 response in melanoma. Study-wide results and limits: Under 7% of TRB clonotypes were shared between subsets at M1. Expanded sorted subsets were checked for tumor reactivity using peptides.

Trimming stripped 7 bases from V and 1 base from J, with 16 bases between. The CDR3 length is 14 residues. Germline lookup yields CDR1 SQVTM and CDR2 ANQGSEA. This clonotype is termed large. What it binds is not known. TCR libraries were prepared from around 14 ng of total RNA with the QIAseq Immune Repertoire TCR panel. One entry per CDR3 protein results from TCRdb running MiXCR on the reads. The data contain nearly 450 distinct CDR3 sequences, 6.5% to 8.5% of them singletons. From live CD3+CD8+TCRalphabeta+ cells, four PD-1 and/or TIGIT subsets were sorted. The sequence derives from a human donor with melanoma. The gene calls are TRBV29-1 and TRBJ1-2; no clear D. Specimen: CD8+ T cells from PBMCs, collected at baseline or after one month of anti-PD-1 therapy (not recorded which). The CDR3 sequence: CSAQVDYFNYGYTF. In DNA form, the CDR3 reads TGCAGCGCCCAGGTGGACTATTTTAACTATGGCTACACCTTC.